This TCR beta chain was found in a study of patients and donors after allogeneic stem cell transplantation. Using its own MiXCR run on the RT-PCR reads, TCRdb lists one record per CDR3 protein. The repertoire includes around 240,000 distinct CDR3 sequences, around 14% of them detected once, and approximately 10% sits in the top ten. Per the germline V gene, CDR1 is LGHDT and CDR2 is YNNKEL (reference sequence). The junction had 4 bases not matched to a gene; V was cut back by 4 bases and J by 8 bases. The CDR3 is made up of 13 amino acids. This TCR was sampled from a human donor who was either an allogeneic HSCT recipient or a stem cell or donor lymphocyte infusion donor (not recorded which). It is not recorded whose cells these are; they may come from a transplant donor. The gene calls are TRBV3-1 and TRBJ1-4; 7 nucleotides align to TRBD1. Sequencing was done on a sample of blood, either unsorted or a sorted T cell fraction (not recorded which). For the CDR3, the DNA is TGTGCCAGCAGCCGCATAGGGGGCGAAAAACTGTTTTTT. Residues: CASSRIGGEKLFF.